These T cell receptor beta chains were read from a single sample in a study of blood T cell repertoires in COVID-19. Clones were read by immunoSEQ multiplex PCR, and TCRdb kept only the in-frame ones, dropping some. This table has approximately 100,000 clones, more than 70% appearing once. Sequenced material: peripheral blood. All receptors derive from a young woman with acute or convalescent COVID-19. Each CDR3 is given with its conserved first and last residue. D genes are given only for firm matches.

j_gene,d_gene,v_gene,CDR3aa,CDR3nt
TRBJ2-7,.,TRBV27,CASSFGPGTPSYEQYF,TGTGCCAGCAGTTTTGGCCCCGGGACACCATCCTACGAGCAGTACTTC
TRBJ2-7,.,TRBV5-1,CASSLVPHSEQYF,TGCGCCAGCAGCTTGGTACCTCACTCGGAGCAGTACTTC
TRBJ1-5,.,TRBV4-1,CASSQGDKNQPQHF,TGCGCCAGCAGCCAAGGGGACAAAAATCAGCCCCAGCATTTT
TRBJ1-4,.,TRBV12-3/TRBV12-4,CASTGGQGEKLFF,TGTGCCAGCACGGGGGGCCAAGGGGAAAAACTGTTTTTT
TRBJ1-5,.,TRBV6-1,CASSEAGGDNQPQHF,TGTGCCAGCAGTGAAGCTGGGGGGGACAATCAGCCCCAGCATTTT
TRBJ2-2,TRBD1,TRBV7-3,CASSARQGSGELFF,TGTGCCAGCAGCGCCCGACAGGGATCCGGGGAGCTGTTTTTT
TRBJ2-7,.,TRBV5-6,CASSLDPSSYEQYF,TGTGCCAGCAGCTTGGATCCCAGCTCCTACGAGCAGTACTTC
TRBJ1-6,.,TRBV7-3,CASSLGRSSPLHF,TGTGCCAGCAGCTTAGGAAGGAGTTCACCCCTCCACTTT
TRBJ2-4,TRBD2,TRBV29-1,CSVGAGPFRYF,TGCAGCGTAGGAGCGGGGCCCTTTCGGTACTTC
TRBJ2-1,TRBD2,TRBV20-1,CSASVAGGARGNEQFF,TGCAGTGCTAGTGTTGCCGGGGGGGCCCGAGGCAATGAGCAGTTCTTC
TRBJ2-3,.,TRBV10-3,CAGAHRSGVQDTQYF,TGTGCCGGGGCCCACAGGTCGGGGGTGCAAGATACGCAGTATTTT
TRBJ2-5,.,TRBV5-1,CASSLGRLQETQYF,TGCGCCAGCAGCTTGGGGCGGCTCCAAGAGACCCAGTACTTC
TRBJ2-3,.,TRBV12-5,CASGLAAGAADTQYF,TGTGCTAGTGGTTTAGCCGCGGGGGCGGCAGATACGCAGTATTTT
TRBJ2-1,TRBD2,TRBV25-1,CASSTLAGAYNEQFF,TGTGCCAGCAGTACCCTAGCGGGGGCCTACAATGAGCAGTTCTTC
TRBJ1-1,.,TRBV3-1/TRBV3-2,CASSLRGRDTEAFF,TGTGCCAGCAGCCTTCGGGGAAGGGACACTGAAGCTTTCTTT
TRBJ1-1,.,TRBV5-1,CASSANGNTEAFF,TGCGCCAGCAGCGCTAACGGGAACACTGAAGCTTTCTTT
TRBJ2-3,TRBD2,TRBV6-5,CASSYRGVSTDTQYF,TGTGCCAGCAGTTACCGGGGGGTGAGCACAGATACGCAGTATTTT
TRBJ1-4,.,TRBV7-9,CASSLERGNEKLFF,TGTGCCAGCAGCCTAGAAAGGGGAAATGAAAAACTGTTTTTT
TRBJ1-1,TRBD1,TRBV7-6,CASSTGQGITEAFF,TGTGCCAGCAGCACCGGACAGGGGATCACTGAAGCTTTCTTT
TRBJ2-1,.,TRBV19,CASNRGGAPYNEQFF,TGTGCCAGTAACCGCGGGGGCGCCCCCTACAATGAGCAGTTCTTC
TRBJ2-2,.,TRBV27,CASTDSQSTGELFF,TGTGCCAGCACCGACAGTCAGAGCACCGGGGAGCTGTTTTTT
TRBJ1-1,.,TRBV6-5,CASSYSGDEAFF,TGTGCCAGCAGTTACTCGGGAGATGAAGCTTTCTTT